The 12 T cell receptor beta chains presented below share a single source sample, sequenced in a study of shared clonotypes between healthy human individuals. Here immunoSEQ multiplex PCR was the method, and the copy in TCRdb shows in-frame clones only, minus some. Altogether 2 million to 2.5 million clones are present, under 95% being singletons, with the ten largest covering 0.37%. Material: naive CD4+ T cells from PBMCs. Noted subset: CD45RA+ positively selected. The receptors were sampled from a man between 18 and 29 years old in good health. Some clones in this sample may be carry-over from other donors' samples.

This clone was recorded only once. This sequence joins TRBV9 and TRBJ2-7, with TRBD2 identical over 7 bases. Losses at the gene ends were 2 bases for V and 6 bases for J; bases not matched to a gene: 2. The CDR3 is made up of 12 amino acids. From germline, CDR1 is SGDLS and CDR2 YYNGEE. The CDR3 sequence is CASSVGEGEQYF. DNA of the CDR3: TGTGCCAGCAGCGTCGGGGAGGGCGAGCAGTACTTC.

The gene calls are TRBV4-2 and TRBJ1-4; 10 positions match TRBD1. Germline CDR1 reads LGHNA; CDR2 reads YNFKEQ. The CDR3 spans 16 residues. The trim removed 0 bases at V and 5 bases at J, leaving 3 bases unmatched. In nucleotides, the CDR3 is TGTGCCAGCAGCCAAGAAGAGGGACAGGGGAATGAAAAACTGTTTTTT. This translates into CASSQEEGQGNEKLFF.

This clone has only one observation. The gene calls are TRBV4-1 and TRBJ2-3; perhaps TRBD2 as D (5 bases). V lost 2 bases to trimming and J lost 2 bases, with 11 bases between them. This CDR3 has 15 amino acids. Germline CDR1 MGHRA, CDR2 YSYEKL. CDR3 sequence reads: CASSQFSGNTDTQYF. DNA for the CDR3: TGCGCCAGCAGCCAATTCAGCGGAAACACAGATACGCAGTATTTT.

A word on this clone: In the same sample, other DNA sequences code for this CDR3. V gene TRBV7-2 combines with J gene TRBJ1-3; D is perhaps TRBD1 (5 bases). In germline, CDR1 is SGHTA, CDR2 FQGNSA. CDR3 size: 14 residues. Trimming stripped 5 bases from V and 1 base from J, with 9 bases between. The CDR3 spells CASSLGVSGNTIYF. The CDR3 nucleotides are TGTGCCAGCAGCCTAGGGGTTTCTGGAAACACCATATATTTT.

Notes on this clone: Other DNA sequences in the same sample also yield this CDR3. The chain couples TRBV7-3 to TRBJ2-5; 14 nucleotides agree with TRBD2. The length of the CDR3 is 15 residues. Germline values: CDR1 SGHTA, CDR2 FQGTGA. Unmatched junction bases numbered 4, after V lost 5 bases and J lost 5 bases. CDR3 region: CASSPGLAGAETQYF. CDR3 coding DNA: TGTGCCAGCAGCCCGGGACTAGCGGGAGCGGAGACCCAGTACTTC.

This chain uses TRBV7-8 with TRBJ2-6; the D is unclear. Germline CDR1 SGHVS, CDR2 FQNEAQ. Trimming removed 5 bases from V and 0 bases from J, with 11 bases in between. The CDR3 totals 16 residues. Written as DNA, the CDR3 is TGTGCCAGCAGCCCCTCTTTCGGCTCTGGGGCCAACGTCCTGACTTTC. Protein: CASSPSFGSGANVLTF.

This chain uses TRBV15 with TRBJ2-2, with D perhaps assigned TRBD1 or TRBD2 (5 bases each). CDR1 is LNHNV and CDR2 is YYDKDF in the germline V gene (reference sequence). V was clipped by 0 bases and J by 5 bases, with 13 bases between them. This CDR3 is 16 amino acids long. CDR3 sequence (DNA): TGTGCCACCAGCAGAGAGAGGGGCTCCCAAACCGGGGAGCTGTTTTTT. This translates into CATSRERGSQTGELFF. The complete variable domain, with remaining parts taken from reference TRBV15 and TRBJ2-2, reads DAMVIQNPRYQVTQFGKPVTLSCSQTLNHNVMYWYQQKSSQAPKLLFHYYDKDFNNEADTPDNFQSRRPNTSFCFLDIRSPGLGDTAMYLCATSRERGSQTGELFFGEGSRLTVL.

The chain employs TRBV5-1 and TRBJ2-7; no definite D call. Trimming pared 0 bases from V and 2 bases from J, leaving 9 bases between. The CDR3 has 14 residues. The V gene's germline CDR1 is SGHRS and CDR2 YFSETQ. CDR3 protein: CASSLAQAPYEQYF. In DNA form, the CDR3 reads TGCGCCAGCAGCTTGGCCCAGGCCCCCTACGAGCAGTACTTC.

The rearrangement uses TRBV9 and TRBJ2-1, with D tentatively TRBD2 (5 bases). Trimming removed 0 bases from V and 0 bases from J, with 13 bases in between. The CDR3 has 17 residues. Germline CDR1 SGDLS, CDR2 YYNGEE. The CDR3 DNA sequence: TGTGCCAGCAGCGTAGCGGGGTCCCCCTACTCCTACAATGAGCAGTTCTTC. Translated: CASSVAGSPYSYNEQFF.

The chain is built from TRBV6-1 and TRBJ2-5; D not certain. Deletions cut 6 bases from V and 1 base from J, with 9 bases between. The CDR3 is 13 residues long. From germline, CDR1 is MNHNS and CDR2 SASEGT. The CDR3 loop is CASSGVTQETQYF. CDR3 nucleotide sequence: TGTGCCAGCAGCGGAGTCACCCAAGAGACCCAGTACTTC.

J is TRBJ1-4 and V is TRBV28; possible D gene TRBD1, 5 bases. The V gene's germline CDR1 is MDHEN and CDR2 SYDVKM. V was clipped by 10 bases and J by 8 bases, with 20 bases between them. The CDR3 spans 14 residues. DNA of the CDR3: TGTGCCACCATAAAAGGCAGGGCCGGCGAAAAACTGTTTTTT. Protein product: CATIKGRAGEKLFF.

As to this clone: The identical CDR3 is also encoded by other nucleotide sequences in the sample. V gene TRBV7-9 combines with J gene TRBJ2-5, with 9 bases matching TRBD1. From germline, CDR1 is SEHNR and CDR2 FQNEAQ (reference sequence). Trimming at V came to 1 base and at J to 2 bases, leaving 2 bases not matched to a gene. The CDR3 is made up of 15 amino acids. This CDR3 is CASSLGDRGQETQYF. The CDR3 DNA sequence: TGTGCCAGCAGCTTAGGAGACAGGGGGCAAGAGACCCAGTACTTC.